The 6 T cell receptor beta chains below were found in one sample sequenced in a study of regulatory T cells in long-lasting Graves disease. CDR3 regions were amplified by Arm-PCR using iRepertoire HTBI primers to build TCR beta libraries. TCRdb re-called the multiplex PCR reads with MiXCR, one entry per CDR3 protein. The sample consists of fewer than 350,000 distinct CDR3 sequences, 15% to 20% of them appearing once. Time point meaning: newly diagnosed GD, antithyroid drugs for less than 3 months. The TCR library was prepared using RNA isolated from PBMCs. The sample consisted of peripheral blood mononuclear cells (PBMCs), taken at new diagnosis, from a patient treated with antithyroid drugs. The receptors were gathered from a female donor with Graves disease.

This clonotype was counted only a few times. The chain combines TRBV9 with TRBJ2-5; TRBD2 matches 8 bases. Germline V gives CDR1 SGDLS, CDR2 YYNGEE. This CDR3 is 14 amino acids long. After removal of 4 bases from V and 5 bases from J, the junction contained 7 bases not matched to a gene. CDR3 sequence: CASSPSGGGETQYF. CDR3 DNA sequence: TGTGCCAGCAGCCCCTCGGGGGGGGGGGAGACCCAGTACTTC. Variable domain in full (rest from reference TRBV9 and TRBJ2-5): DSGVTQTPKHLITATGQRVTLRCSPRSGDLSVYWYQQSLDQGLQFLIQYYNGEERAKGNILERFSAQQFPDLHSELNLSSLELGDSALYFCASSPSGGGETQYFGPGTRLLVL.

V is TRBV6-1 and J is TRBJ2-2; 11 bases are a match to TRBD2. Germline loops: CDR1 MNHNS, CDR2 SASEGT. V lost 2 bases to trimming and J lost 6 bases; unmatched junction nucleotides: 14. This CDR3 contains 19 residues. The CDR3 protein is CASSELWRDSGRAPGELFF. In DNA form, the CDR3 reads TGTGCCAGCAGTGAACTTTGGAGGGATAGCGGGAGGGCCCCCGGGGAGCTGTTTTTT.

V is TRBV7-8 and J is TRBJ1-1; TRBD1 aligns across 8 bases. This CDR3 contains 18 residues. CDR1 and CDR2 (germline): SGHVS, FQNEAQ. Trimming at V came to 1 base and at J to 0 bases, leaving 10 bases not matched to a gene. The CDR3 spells CASSLVWPGGQLNTEAFF. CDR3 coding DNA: TGTGCCAGCAGCTTAGTATGGCCAGGGGGCCAGTTGAACACTGAAGCTTTCTTT.

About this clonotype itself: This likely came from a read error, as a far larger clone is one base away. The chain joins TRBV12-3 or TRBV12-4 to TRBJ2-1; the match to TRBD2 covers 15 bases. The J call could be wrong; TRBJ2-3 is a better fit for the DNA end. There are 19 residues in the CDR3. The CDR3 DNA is TGTGCCAGCAGTCCAGGACTAGCGGGAGGGCCTGTTCTGGTGTTAGCGCAGTATTTT. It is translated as CASSPGLAGGPVLVLAQYF.

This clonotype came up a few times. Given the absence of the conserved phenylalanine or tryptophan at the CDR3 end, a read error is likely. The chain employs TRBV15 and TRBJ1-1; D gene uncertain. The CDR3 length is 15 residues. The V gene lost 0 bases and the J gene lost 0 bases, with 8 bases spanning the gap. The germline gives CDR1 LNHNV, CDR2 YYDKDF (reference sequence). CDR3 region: CATSRDGTVNTEAFS. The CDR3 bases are TGTGCCACCAGCAGAGATGGCACAGTGAACACTGAAGCTTTCTCT.

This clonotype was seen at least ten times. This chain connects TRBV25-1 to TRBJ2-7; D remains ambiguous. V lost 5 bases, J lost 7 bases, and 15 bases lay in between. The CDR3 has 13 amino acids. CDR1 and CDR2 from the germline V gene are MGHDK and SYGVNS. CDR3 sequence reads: CASSQQEFYEQYF. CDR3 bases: TGTGCCAGCAGTCAGCAGGAATTCTATGAGCAGTACTTC.